The 20 T cell receptor beta chains presented below share a single source sample, sequenced in a study of vaccination effects on CD4 cells after COVID-19. Antigen-specific CD4+ T cells were expanded (with viral peptide pools) by the ViraFEST assay ahead of sequencing. CD4+ T cell isolation took place after more than eight days of culture. Vaccine recipients had no previous SARS-CoV-2 infection; their nucleocapsid antibodies were negative. The table came from immunoSEQ multiplex PCR; TCRdb's copy has only in-frame clones and leaves some out. This table has roughly 41,000 clones, about three fifths appearing once. No antigen has been identified for these receptors. The sample in question was CD4+ T cells from PBMCs cultured with HCoV-OC43 spike peptides, obtained before COVID-19 vaccination. Described subset: HCoV-OC43 spike overlapping peptide pool stimulation. The receptors were gathered from a human donor who received a COVID-19 vaccine.

This clone was seen once. This sequence joins TRBV27 and TRBJ2-5; D is unclear. CDR3 length equals 12 residues. V dropped 2 bases and J dropped 5 bases, with 6 bases sitting between them. Germline lookup yields CDR1 MNHEY and CDR2 SMNVEV (reference sequence). The CDR3 region has the DNA TGTGCCAGCAGTTTAGTAATGGAGACCCAGTACTTC. The encoded protein is CASSLVMETQYF.

V and J are TRBV9 and TRBJ1-3, with D maybe TRBD1 (5 bases). V was clipped by 3 bases and J by 4 bases, with 11 bases between them. The germline gives CDR1 SGDLS, CDR2 YYNGEE. The CDR3 sequence is 14 residues long. CDR3 in DNA: TGTGCCAGCAGCGCCGGGACGGGAGGAAACACCATATATTTT. Amino acids: CASSAGTGGNTIYF.

This clone turned up a few times. The chain employs TRBV2 and TRBJ2-5; 11 positions match TRBD2. Unmatched junction bases numbered 6, after V lost 5 bases and J lost 4 bases. The V gene's germline CDR1 is SNHLY and CDR2 FYNNEI. The CDR3 is made up of 15 amino acids. CDR3 nucleotides: TGTGCCAGCAGTCCCGGGACTAGCGGCCTAGAGACCCAGTACTTC. This encodes CASSPGTSGLETQYF.

The gene calls are TRBV7-2 and TRBJ1-3; 7 nucleotides line up with TRBD1. CDR3 length equals 15 residues. V was pared by 4 bases and J by 4 bases, with 7 bases of the junction left unmatched. The germline CDR1 and CDR2 sequences are SGHTA and FQGNSA. CDR3 amino acids: CASSSPGGFGNTIYF. The CDR3 DNA sequence: TGTGCCAGCAGCTCCCCAGGGGGGTTCGGAAACACCATATATTTT.

The chain employs TRBV3-1 (or the pseudogene TRBV3-2) and TRBJ2-3, with 7 bases aligning to TRBD2. Germline CDR1 LGHDT, CDR2 YNNKEL (reference sequence). The junction had 11 bases not matched to a gene; V was cut back by 3 bases and J by 2 bases. CDR3 length: 17 residues. The CDR3, as DNA: TGTGCCAGCAGCCATCCGGGACTACTAAGGGCCACAGATACGCAGTATTTT. Its protein product is CASSHPGLLRATDTQYF.

This clone appeared a few times. The chain recombines TRBV7-9 with TRBJ2-7; unclear D gene. Deletions cut 3 bases from V and 10 bases from J, with 16 bases between. Germline CDR1 and CDR2: SEHNR and FQNEAQ (reference sequence). CDR3 length: 13 residues. CDR3 region: CASSFSVEIPQYF. DNA of the CDR3: TGTGCCAGCAGCTTCAGCGTAGAGATCCCCCAGTACTTC. Full variable domain (outside the CDR3, taken from reference TRBV7-9 and TRBJ2-7): DTGVSQNPRHKITKRGQNVTFRCDPISEHNRLYWYRQTLGQGPEFLTYFQNEAQLEKSRLLSDRFSAERPKGSFSTLEIQRTEQGDSAMYLCASSFSVEIPQYFGPGTRLTVT.

V and J are TRBV7-8 and TRBJ2-2; unclear D gene. The V and J ends lost 9 bases and 6 bases respectively, with 20 bases between them. The CDR3 runs 15 residues. Germline CDR1 reads SGHVS; CDR2 reads FQNEAQ. The CDR3 reads CASTLQPLQPGELFF. CDR3 nucleotides: TGTGCCAGTACCCTTCAGCCCCTCCAACCCGGGGAGCTGTTTTTT.

The V call is TRBV5-6, the J call TRBJ2-2, with D possibly called TRBD1 or TRBD2 (5 bases each). From germline, CDR1 is SGHDT and CDR2 YYEEEE. The CDR3 loop spans 14 amino acids. V dropped 3 bases and J dropped 2 bases, with 8 bases sitting between them. The CDR3 reads CASSSGPNTGELFF. CDR3 DNA sequence: TGTGCCAGCAGCTCGGGACCCAACACCGGGGAGCTGTTTTTT. Using reference TRBV5-6 and TRBJ2-2 for the parts outside the CDR3, the full variable domain is DAGVTQSPTHLIKTRGQQVTLRCSPKSGHDTVSWYQQALGQGPQFIFQYYEEEERQRGNFPDRFSGHQFPNYSSELNVNALLLGDSALYLCASSSGPNTGELFFGEGSRLTVL.

The chain uses TRBV10-3 and TRBJ2-7; 10 nucleotides line up with TRBD1. The CDR3 sequence is 15 residues long. Losses at the gene ends were 0 bases for V and 3 bases for J; bases not matched to a gene: 2. The germline gives CDR1 ENHRY, CDR2 SYGVKD. CDR3 protein: CAISESGTGDYEQYF. CDR3 in DNA: TGTGCCATCAGTGAGTCAGGGACAGGGGACTACGAGCAGTACTTC.

This clone was observed a handful of times. The V and J genes are TRBV6-6 and TRBJ2-2; D may be TRBD1 (6 bases). This CDR3 spans 14 amino acids. The V end lost 4 bases, the J end lost 4 bases, and 10 bases lay between the germline ends. CDR1 is MNHNY, CDR2 SVGAGI, per germline (reference sequence). The CDR3 sequence: CASSWGRLTGELFF. CDR3 nucleotides: TGTGCCAGCAGTTGGGGGCGTCTCACCGGGGAGCTGTTTTTT.

This chain joins TRBV10-2 and TRBJ1-1; D is possibly TRBD1 (6 bases). This CDR3 has 13 residues. The germline V gene has CDR1 WSHSY and CDR2 SAAADI. V was pared by 8 bases and J by 0 bases, with 10 bases between. In DNA, the CDR3 is TGCGCCAGCCGACAGGCGGTGAACACTGAAGCTTTCTTT. It yields the protein CASRQAVNTEAFF.

The gene calls are TRBV24-1 and TRBJ2-1, with D tentatively TRBD1 (6 bases). V shed 3 bases and J shed 7 bases, with 15 bases lying between them. The CDR3 runs 15 residues. Germline V CDR1 and CDR2: KGHDR, SFDVKD. CDR3 bases: TGTGCCACCAGTGATCGGGACAAGGGCTGGAATGAGCAGTTCTTC. Translation gives CATSDRDKGWNEQFF.

The V and J genes are TRBV4-1 and TRBJ2-4; D not resolved. The CDR3 has 13 amino acids. Germline V gene data show CDR1 as MGHRA and CDR2 as YSYEKL. With 1 base removed from V and 9 bases from J, the gap between germline ends came to 10 bases. The CDR3 reads CASSQVEGPIQYF. CDR3 in DNA: TGCGCCAGCAGCCAAGTCGAAGGTCCCATTCAGTACTTC.

This rearrangement joins TRBV5-1 to TRBJ2-1; TRBD2 agrees at 12 bases. Unmatched junction bases numbered 6, after V lost 4 bases and J lost 7 bases. This CDR3 comprises 15 residues. CDR1 and CDR2 (germline): SGHRS, YFSETQ. DNA of the CDR3: TGCGCCAGCAGCATTGGACTAGCGGGGTGGAATGAGCAGTTCTTC. Protein sequence: CASSIGLAGWNEQFF.

The chain employs TRBV7-2 and TRBJ2-5, with D unclear. This CDR3 contains 13 residues. CDR1 is SGHTA and CDR2 is FQGNSA in the germline V gene. V was clipped by 7 bases and J by 4 bases, with 13 bases between them. The CDR3 bases are TGTGCCAGCACCTTCGAGTTTCGAGAGACCCAGTACTTC. Protein sequence: CASTFEFRETQYF.

The CDR3 coding sequence is TGTGCCAGCAGCTCACCCCTTTCGACAGGGAGTGGCGCAGATACGCAGTATTTT. It specifies CASSSPLSTGSGADTQYF. The rearrangement uses TRBV7-9 and TRBJ2-3; 7 bases are shared with TRBD1. This CDR3 spans 18 amino acids. The V gene end was trimmed by 4 bases and the J gene end by 4 bases; junction bases not matched to a gene: 17. CDR1 is SEHNR and CDR2 is FQNEAQ in the germline V gene (reference sequence).

This clone was seen a handful of times. The chain carries TRBV3-1 (or the pseudogene TRBV3-2) and TRBJ1-2; D perhaps matches TRBD1 (5 bases). V lost 4 bases, J lost 5 bases, and 11 bases lay in between. This CDR3 is built from 13 residues. The germline V gene encodes CDR1 LGHDT and CDR2 YNNKEL (reference sequence). CDR3 loop: CASSRDGSYGYTF. The CDR3 DNA sequence: TGTGCCAGCAGCCGGGACGGGTCGTATGGCTACACCTTC.

J is TRBJ1-1 and V is TRBV2; D remains unclear. V shed 3 bases and J shed 4 bases, with 9 bases lying between them. Looked up from germline, CDR1 is SNHLY and CDR2 is FYNNEI. The CDR3 has 13 amino acids. This CDR3 reads CASSDDMFTEAFF. The CDR3 DNA is TGTGCCAGCAGTGACGACATGTTCACTGAAGCTTTCTTT.

The chain has TRBV12-3 or TRBV12-4 and TRBJ2-1; no clear D. Between the trimmed V and J ends, which lost 1 base and 8 bases, there was a span of 6 bases. The length of the CDR3 is 12 residues. Written as DNA, the CDR3 is TGTGCCAGCAGTTTAGATGCCTATGAGCAGTTCTTC. The encoded protein is CASSLDAYEQFF.

The V and J genes are TRBV6-5 and TRBJ1-2, with D hard to call. The length of the CDR3 is 14 residues. Germline loops: CDR1 MNHEY, CDR2 SVGAGI. The V gene lost 6 bases and the J gene lost 3 bases, with 14 bases spanning the gap. CDR3 sequence reads: CASRTLYSYYGYTF. The CDR3 coding sequence is TGTGCCAGCAGAACACTATACAGCTACTATGGCTACACCTTC.